These T cell receptor beta chains were read from a single sample in a study of molecular identifiers for immune sequencing clone quantification. TCRdb reprocessed the PCR reads with MiXCR, giving one entry per CDR3 protein. The table has some 100,000 distinct CDR3 sequences, roughly a third seen once. The material sequenced was naive CD8+ T cells from blood, with Jurkat cell RNA spiked in. These receptors were obtained from a human donor in good health. Some libraries in this study had Jurkat cell RNA spiked in. Both conserved end residues are part of each CDR3. D genes are given only for firm matches. Rows give clone size only sometimes, using once, few, many, or a class for an expanded clone.

clone_size: many; v_call: TRBV7-9; d_call: .; j_call: TRBJ2-5; cdr3_nt: TGTGCCAGCAACGGACCATTCCAAGAGACCCAGTACTTC; cdr3_aa: CASNGPFQETQYF
clone_size: many; v_call: TRBV28; d_call: .; j_call: TRBJ1-1; cdr3_nt: TGTGCCAGCAGTTTATGGAACACTGAAGCTTTCTTT; cdr3_aa: CASSLWNTEAFF
clone_size: .; v_call: TRBV29-1; d_call: TRBD1; j_call: TRBJ1-1; cdr3_nt: TGCAGCGTGCTTGCCGGACAGGGGAGGGGGAGCTCTGAAGCTTTCTTT; cdr3_aa: CSVLAGQGRGSSEAFF
clone_size: .; v_call: TRBV7-8; d_call: TRBD1; j_call: TRBJ1-1; cdr3_nt: TGTGCCAGCAGCTTAATCTGGGACAGGGGCATGACCACTGAAGCTTTCTTT; cdr3_aa: CASSLIWDRGMTTEAFF
clone_size: many; v_call: TRBV28; d_call: TRBD1; j_call: TRBJ1-2; cdr3_nt: TGTGCCAGCAGTGGTCCCGAGGACAGGGGAAACTATGGCTACACCTTC; cdr3_aa: CASSGPEDRGNYGYTF
clone_size: .; v_call: TRBV6-5; d_call: .; j_call: TRBJ2-2; cdr3_nt: TGTGCCAGCAATCTATTCGCGAACACCGGGGAGCTGTTTTTT; cdr3_aa: CASNLFANTGELFF
clone_size: .; v_call: TRBV15; d_call: TRBD1; j_call: TRBJ1-1; cdr3_nt: TGTGCCACGACGAGGACAGGGGAAGTGGCTGAAGCTTTCTTT; cdr3_aa: CATTRTGEVAEAFF
clone_size: .; v_call: TRBV15; d_call: .; j_call: TRBJ1-1; cdr3_nt: TGTGCCACCAGCAGTGCCTCGAGGACTGAAGCTTTCTTT; cdr3_aa: CATSSASRTEAFF
clone_size: .; v_call: TRBV6-5; d_call: .; j_call: TRBJ2-5; cdr3_nt: TGTGCCAGCAGTTACCGCTTAACCTTTACCTACAATGAGCAGTACTTC; cdr3_aa: CASSYRLTFTYNEQYF
clone_size: few; v_call: TRBV19; d_call: .; j_call: TRBJ2-3; cdr3_nt: TGTGCCAGTAGTATTTTCGGGGCCACTAGCACAGATACGCAGTATTTT; cdr3_aa: CASSIFGATSTDTQYF
clone_size: once; v_call: TRBV29-1; d_call: TRBD1; j_call: TRBJ2-7; cdr3_nt: TGCAGCGTCGTCGCGACAGGGCCCTACGAGCAGTACTTC; cdr3_aa: CSVVATGPYEQYF
clone_size: .; v_call: TRBV27; d_call: .; j_call: TRBJ2-1; cdr3_nt: TGTGCCAGCAGTTCCACTAGCCACGCATACAATGAGCAGTTCTTC; cdr3_aa: CASSSTSHAYNEQFF
clone_size: few; v_call: TRBV19; d_call: .; j_call: TRBJ2-5; cdr3_nt: TGTGCCAGTAGTATAATGAGTCAAGAGACCCAGTACTTC; cdr3_aa: CASSIMSQETQYF
clone_size: many; v_call: TRBV13; d_call: .; j_call: TRBJ2-7; cdr3_nt: TGTGCCAGCAGCTTGTATGGCGAGCAGTACTTC; cdr3_aa: CASSLYGEQYF
clone_size: many; v_call: TRBV28; d_call: .; j_call: TRBJ2-3; cdr3_nt: TGTGCCAGCAGTATTGGGGCTTTACCCACAGATACGCAGTATTTT; cdr3_aa: CASSIGALPTDTQYF
clone_size: many; v_call: TRBV14; d_call: .; j_call: TRBJ1-4; cdr3_nt: TGTGCCAGCAGCCAGTGGACCGGTGAAAAACTGTTTTTT; cdr3_aa: CASSQWTGEKLFF
clone_size: .; v_call: TRBV4-3; d_call: .; j_call: TRBJ2-7; cdr3_nt: TGCGCCAGCAGCCGAGGGACCCGCTCCTACGAGCAGTACTTC; cdr3_aa: CASSRGTRSYEQYF
clone_size: .; v_call: TRBV7-2; d_call: .; j_call: TRBJ2-2; cdr3_nt: TGTGCCAGCAGAAATTTAAGCGGTACGCCGAACACCGGGGAGCTGTTTTTT; cdr3_aa: CASRNLSGTPNTGELFF
clone_size: .; v_call: TRBV5-1; d_call: .; j_call: TRBJ2-7; cdr3_nt: TGCGCCAGCAGCTTGGTATACGGGACGCTGGGCCTCTACGAGCAGTACTTC; cdr3_aa: CASSLVYGTLGLYEQYF
clone_size: few; v_call: TRBV4-3; d_call: TRBD2; j_call: TRBJ2-7; cdr3_nt: TGCGCCAGCAGCCAAGAGACTAGCGGGAGGGTCTACGAGCAGTACTTC; cdr3_aa: CASSQETSGRVYEQYF
clone_size: many; v_call: TRBV29-1; d_call: .; j_call: TRBJ1-1; cdr3_nt: TGCAGCGCGTGGGACGGCAGGAACACTGAAGCTTTCTTT; cdr3_aa: CSAWDGRNTEAFF
clone_size: few; v_call: TRBV6-2/TRBV6-3; d_call: .; j_call: TRBJ2-1; cdr3_nt: TGTGCCAGCAGTTATCTGGGGGGCCACAATGAGCAGTTCTTC; cdr3_aa: CASSYLGGHNEQFF
clone_size: .; v_call: TRBV29-1; d_call: .; j_call: TRBJ1-1; cdr3_nt: TGCAGCGTTCACCAGAGGGTGATCACTGAAGCTTTCTTT; cdr3_aa: CSVHQRVITEAFF
clone_size: .; v_call: TRBV6-1; d_call: .; j_call: TRBJ2-7; cdr3_nt: TGTGCCAGCAGTGAAAGAAGGGCCTGGGCGGGATTGGTCTACGAGCAGTACTTC; cdr3_aa: CASSERRAWAGLVYEQYF
clone_size: many; v_call: TRBV28; d_call: .; j_call: TRBJ2-7; cdr3_nt: TGTGCCAGCAGTCCCTCCGGGACTGGCTTCTCCTACGAGCAGTACTTC; cdr3_aa: CASSPSGTGFSYEQYF
clone_size: few; v_call: TRBV6-5; d_call: .; j_call: TRBJ2-7; cdr3_nt: TGTGCCAGCAGTTATGGGCCAGCGGACTCCTACGAGCAGTACTTC; cdr3_aa: CASSYGPADSYEQYF
clone_size: .; v_call: TRBV25-1; d_call: .; j_call: TRBJ2-1; cdr3_nt: TGTGCCAGCAGTCAGGGGACTGCGTGGGCCAATGAGCAGTTCTTC; cdr3_aa: CASSQGTAWANEQFF
clone_size: .; v_call: TRBV7-8; d_call: TRBD2; j_call: TRBJ2-7; cdr3_nt: TGTGCCAGCAGACCACCTCTAGCGGGGCCTGGGGAGCAGTACTTC; cdr3_aa: CASRPPLAGPGEQYF
clone_size: few; v_call: TRBV7-8; d_call: .; j_call: TRBJ1-2; cdr3_nt: TGTGCCAGCAGCCCATTCGACGGGAACTATGGCTACACCTTC; cdr3_aa: CASSPFDGNYGYTF
clone_size: .; v_call: TRBV27; d_call: .; j_call: TRBJ1-5; cdr3_nt: TGTGCCAGCAGTTTGGCGGGGGGCGGCAATCAGCCCCAGCATTTT; cdr3_aa: CASSLAGGGNQPQHF